The 4 T cell receptor beta chains given below trace back to one sample, sequenced in a study of blood T cell repertoires in COVID-19. Here immunoSEQ multiplex PCR was the method, and the copy in TCRdb shows in-frame clones only, minus some. The sample holds approximately 150,000 clones, about 83% seen once. The sequencing input was PBMCs or T cells enriched from blood (not recorded which). The receptors derive from a woman in her forties or fifties with acute COVID-19.

The chain recombines TRBV19 with TRBJ2-5, with a possible D match to TRBD1 (5 bases). This CDR3 comprises 13 residues. The V gene lost 3 bases and the J gene lost 5 bases, with 10 bases spanning the gap. Germline V gives CDR1 LNHDA, CDR2 SQIVND (reference sequence). CDR3 coding DNA: TGTGCCAGTAGTATGTGGGGCGCGGAGACCCAGTACTTC. It codes for CASSMWGAETQYF.

The rearrangement uses TRBV7-3 and TRBJ2-1, with 9 bases lining up with TRBD2. CDR3 length: 15 residues. Trimming at V came to 5 bases and at J to 6 bases, leaving 8 bases not matched to a gene. Germline assignment: CDR1 SGHTA and CDR2 FQGTGA. The CDR3 DNA reads as TGTGCCAGCAGCGAGGCTAGCGGGGTGTTCAATGAGCAGTTCTTC. It is translated as CASSEASGVFNEQFF.

This chain connects TRBV2 to TRBJ2-2, with TRBD2 matching 7 bases. CDR1 is SNHLY and CDR2 is FYNNEI in the germline V gene. CDR3 size: 15 residues. J lost 6 bases, V lost 7 bases, and 11 bases had no gene match. This CDR3 reads CASTSAGVWPGELFF. Written as DNA, the CDR3 is TGTGCCAGCACATCGGCGGGAGTATGGCCCGGGGAGCTGTTTTTT.

V usage is TRBV30 and J usage is TRBJ1-4, with D possibly being TRBD1 (5 bases). The CDR3 loop spans 14 amino acids. V was clipped by 0 bases and J by 3 bases, with 8 bases between them. Germline CDR1 GTSNPN, CDR2 SVGIG (reference sequence). The chain's CDR3 is CAWSVGRANEKLFF. CDR3 DNA: TGTGCCTGGAGTGTAGGCAGGGCTAATGAAAAACTGTTTTTT.